Below are 28 T cell receptor beta chains sequenced from a single sample in a study of regulatory T cells in long-lasting Graves disease. TCR beta libraries were built with iRepertoire HTBI primers and Arm-PCR of CDR3 regions. TCRdb recomputed calls from the multiplex PCR reads with MiXCR, one row per CDR3 protein. The sample has hundreds of thousands of distinct CDR3 sequences, approximately 15% seen once; the top ten hold approximately 7.8%. Time point denoted: newly diagnosed GD, antithyroid drugs for less than 3 months. Making the TCR library involved RNA that had been extracted from PBMCs. The data also belong to a second study, concerning T cells in Graves' hyperthyroidism and ophthalmopathy.

Sequences were derived from peripheral blood mononuclear cells (PBMCs), sampled at new diagnosis, from a patient treated with antithyroid drugs. Every receptor here comes from a woman aged 40 to 55 with Graves disease.

This clonotype was recorded at least ten times. V usage is TRBV2 and J usage is TRBJ1-3; tentative D call: TRBD1 (5 bases). With 4 bases removed from V and 0 bases from J, the gap between germline ends came to 10 bases. Germline V gene sequence: CDR1 SNHLY, CDR2 FYNNEI. This CDR3 is built from 15 residues. This CDR3 reads CASSGDGSSGNTIYF. DNA of the CDR3: TGTGCCAGCAGTGGGGACGGAAGCTCTGGAAACACCATATATTTT.

This clonotype was seen a few times. A far larger clone is one nucleotide away, so this likely arose from a read error. This sequence joins TRBV11-3 and TRBJ2-5, with D perhaps TRBD1 (6 bases). CDR3 length: 15 residues. From germline, CDR1 is SGHNT and CDR2 YENEEA. The CDR3 here is CASSSTGHPEETKYF. The CDR3 DNA reads as TGTGCCAGCAGCTCCACGGGACACCCAGAGGAGACCAAGTACTTC.

This clonotype was counted ten times or more. The chain combines TRBV11-3 with TRBJ2-2, with 9 bases lining up with TRBD2. With V trimmed by 3 bases and J by 3 bases, 8 bases remained unmatched. This CDR3 comprises 17 residues. Germline CDR1 and CDR2: SGHNT and YENEEA. The CDR3 loop is CASSFDVVAGDTGELFF. Written as DNA, the CDR3 is TGTGCCAGCAGCTTTGATGTGGTAGCGGGAGACACCGGGGAGCTGTTTTTT.

This clonotype was counted at least ten times. The gene calls are TRBV2 and TRBJ1-1, with D hard to call. Looked up from germline, CDR1 is SNHLY and CDR2 is FYNNEI. CDR3 length: 13 amino acids. The V and J ends lost 4 bases and 4 bases respectively, with 10 bases between them. CDR3 bases: TGTGCCAGCAGTGGAGCCTTCGGCACTGAAGCTTTCTTT. Translating gives CASSGAFGTEAFF.

This chain connects TRBV5-1 to TRBJ2-5; D gene uncertain. Germline values: CDR1 SGHRS, CDR2 YFSETQ. This CDR3 has 13 amino acids. V was pared by 4 bases and J by 3 bases, with 10 bases between. CDR3 sequence (DNA): TGCGCCAGCAGCCGCCGACCCGAAGAGACCCAGTACTTC. Its protein is CASSRRPEETQYF.

The V and J genes are TRBV11-1 and TRBJ2-3; D is undetermined. V was clipped by 0 bases and J by 0 bases, with 10 bases between them. The germline V gene has CDR1 SGHAT and CDR2 FQDESV (reference sequence). This CDR3 comprises 16 residues. This CDR3 reads CASSLAAGGSTDTQYF. CDR3 sequence (DNA): TGTGCCAGCAGCTTAGCGGCTGGCGGAAGCACAGATACGCAGTATTTT.

This clonotype was detected a few times. The rearrangement links TRBV5-6 to TRBJ2-4; D not certain. The CDR3 is 12 amino acids. Per the germline V gene, CDR1 is SGHDT and CDR2 is YYEEEE. V lost 1 base, J lost 8 bases, and 7 bases lay in between. The CDR3 DNA reads TGTGCCAGCAGCTTGATGGGGTACATTCAGTACTTC. Amino acid sequence: CASSLMGYIQYF.

This clonotype was recorded at least ten times. The chain couples TRBV19 to TRBJ1-4; D gene ambiguous. Germline V lookup: CDR1 LNHDA, CDR2 SQIVND (reference sequence). The CDR3 extends over 16 amino acids. V was trimmed by 5 bases and J by 3 bases, leaving 16 bases between them. The CDR3 DNA sequence: TGTGCCAGTAGTGGGAGGCAGCCTGGGGCTAATGAAAAACTGTTTTTT. Protein: CASSGRQPGANEKLFF. The variable domain in full, with the rest retrieved from reference TRBV19 and TRBJ1-4, is DGGITQSPKYLFRKEGQNVTLSCEQNLNHDAMYWYRQDPGQGLRLIYYSQIVNDFQKGDIAEGYSVSREKKESFPLTVTSAQKNPTAFYLCASSGRQPGANEKLFFGSGTQLSVL.

The CDR3 reads CASRPLVFLNTEAFF. CDR3 sequence (DNA): TGTGCCAGCAGGCCGCTCGTTTTTCTGAACACTGAAGCTTTCTTT. The J gene is TRBJ1-1, the V gene TRBV2; D not certain. Trimming removed 6 bases at V and 0 bases at J, with 14 bases between. Looked up from germline, CDR1 is SNHLY and CDR2 is FYNNEI. The CDR3 has 15 residues.

The chain employs TRBV20-1 and TRBJ2-1; tentative D call: TRBD2 (6 bases). V lost 0 bases, J lost 7 bases, and 13 bases lay in between. Germline CDR1 DFQATT, CDR2 SNEGSKA (reference sequence). This CDR3 has 14 residues. CDR3 loop: CSARDPPGVNEQFF. CDR3 DNA: TGCAGTGCTAGAGACCCACCGGGGGTAAATGAGCAGTTCTTC.

The chain recombines TRBV14 with TRBJ1-1; D is unresolved. V was clipped by 8 bases and J by 8 bases, with 15 bases between them. Germline CDR1 is SGHDN and CDR2 is FVKESK. This CDR3 has 12 residues. CDR3 residues: CASSVGSEEAFF. The CDR3 DNA is TGTGCCAGCTCCGTTGGGTCAGAAGAAGCTTTCTTT.

This clonotype has ten or more counts. CDR3 in amino acids: CASSLRTANVGQYF. The CDR3 DNA sequence: TGTGCCAGCAGCCTCCGGACAGCCAACGTGGGGCAGTACTTC. The chain is built from TRBV14 and TRBJ2-7, with D tentatively TRBD1 (6 bases). Trimming took off 4 bases at V and 9 bases at J, with 19 bases between the two ends. This CDR3 region has 14 residues. The germline CDR1 and CDR2 sequences are SGHDN and FVKESK.

This clonotype has only a few counts. This chain links TRBV19 with TRBJ2-7, with D unresolved. The CDR3 sequence is 15 residues long. The germline gives CDR1 LNHDA, CDR2 SQIVND (reference sequence). The ends were cut back, 2 bases at V and 2 bases at J, with 13 bases in the middle. The CDR3 here is CASSITTTEAYEQYF. DNA for the CDR3: TGTGCCAGTAGTATAACCACGACCGAGGCCTACGAGCAGTACTTC.

Notes on this clonotype: A read error may explain this, as a much larger clone is one base away. No conserved phenylalanine or tryptophan ends this CDR3, so it is likely a read error. This chain connects TRBV6-2 or TRBV6-3 to TRBJ2-1; D remains unclear. V was cut by 6 bases and J by 4 bases, with 13 bases left in between. The CDR3 runs 14 residues. Germline V gene data show CDR1 as MNHEY and CDR2 as SVGEGT. As DNA, the CDR3 is TGTGCCAGCAGCCAAGATAGCCAGTACAATGAGCAGTTCCTC. Translating it yields CASSQDSQYNEQFL.

There are many counts of this clonotype. The V gene is TRBV20-1, the J gene TRBJ2-5, with 13 bases aligning to TRBD2. There are 18 residues in the CDR3. CDR1 is DFQATT and CDR2 is SNEGSKA in the germline V gene (reference sequence). The V gene end was trimmed by 2 bases and the J gene end by 4 bases; junction bases not matched to a gene: 13. CDR3 bases: TGCAGTGCTAGATCCCGCGCTACTAGCGGGAGGGCCGGAGAGACCCAGTACTTC. This encodes CSARSRATSGRAGETQYF.

The rearrangement uses TRBV27 and TRBJ2-7; 7 bases are a match to TRBD1. The CDR3 consists of 13 residues. Germline V lookup: CDR1 MNHEY, CDR2 SMNVEV (reference sequence). The V and J ends lost 4 bases and 3 bases, in that order; junction bases with no gene match: 3. The CDR3 region is CASSSGTVYEQYF. The CDR3 bases are TGTGCCAGCAGTTCGGGGACAGTCTACGAGCAGTACTTC.

The chain is built from TRBV5-1 and TRBJ2-1; D not certain. CDR1 and CDR2 from the germline V gene are SGHRS and YFSETQ. The V and J ends lost 0 bases and 4 bases respectively, with 14 bases between them. The CDR3 is made up of 16 amino acids. CDR3 in amino acids: CASSLGLDPVYNEQFF. The DNA for the CDR3 is TGCGCCAGCAGCTTGGGTTTGGACCCTGTGTACAATGAGCAGTTCTTC.

In its sample, this clonotype was seen many times. The rearrangement uses TRBV7-2 and TRBJ2-5; TRBD2 aligns across 9 bases. The length of the CDR3 is 15 residues. Per the germline V gene, CDR1 is SGHTA and CDR2 is FQGNSA. The trim removed 2 bases at V and 5 bases at J, leaving 6 bases unmatched. The DNA of the CDR3 is TGTGCCAGCAGCTTATTTGCGGGAGGGACGGAGACCCAGTACTTC. Its protein product is CASSLFAGGTETQYF.

The chain combines TRBV11-3 with TRBJ2-3; unclear D gene. Per germline, CDR1 SGHNT and CDR2 YENEEA. This CDR3 contains 13 residues. Trimming left V 6 bases short and J 0 bases short, with 7 bases between. CDR3 in DNA: TGTGCCAGCAGAAAGACAAGCACAGATACGCAGTATTTT. This translates into CASRKTSTDTQYF.

This clonotype was counted many times. V gene TRBV28 combines with J gene TRBJ2-1, with 11 bases that match TRBD2. The CDR3 extends over 13 amino acids. In germline, CDR1 is MDHEN, CDR2 SYDVKM. V lost 4 bases, J lost 14 bases, and 7 bases stayed unmatched. The CDR3 DNA reads as TGTGCCAGCAGTTCCCAATTAGCGGGGGGGGAGTTCTTC. This encodes CASSSQLAGGEFF.

This clonotype was found many times. The chain couples TRBV28 to TRBJ1-5, with 7 positions matching TRBD1. This CDR3 spans 15 amino acids. Per the germline V gene, CDR1 is MDHEN and CDR2 is SYDVKM. Unmatched junction bases numbered 5, after V lost 6 bases and J lost 0 bases. For the CDR3, the DNA is TGTGCCAGCAGAAAGACAGGGTTTAGCAATCAGCCCCAGCATTTT. Protein sequence: CASRKTGFSNQPQHF.

This sequence joins TRBV27 and TRBJ2-7; the D gene is possibly TRBD1 (6 bases). V was pared by 3 bases and J by 2 bases, with 14 bases between. Germline loops: CDR1 MNHEY, CDR2 SMNVEV (reference sequence). CDR3 length: 15 residues. Here the CDR3 reads CASSFAGTLAYEQYF. In nucleotides, the CDR3 is TGTGCCAGCAGTTTTGCCGGGACATTAGCCTACGAGCAGTACTTC.

At least ten counts were recorded for this clonotype. The chain recombines TRBV3-1 with TRBJ2-1, with 16 bases lining up with TRBD2. The germline V gene has CDR1 LGHDT and CDR2 YNNKEL (reference sequence). This CDR3 is built from 19 residues. Losses at the gene ends were 1 base for V and 2 bases for J; bases not matched to a gene: 5. This chain's CDR3 is CASSQVGTSGRATYNEQFF. The CDR3 region has the DNA TGTGCCAGCAGCCAAGTTGGGACTAGCGGGAGGGCCACCTACAATGAGCAGTTCTTC.

This clonotype was picked up a small number of times. This chain connects TRBV19 to TRBJ2-1; D unclear. Germline V CDR1 and CDR2: LNHDA, SQIVND (reference sequence). The CDR3 sequence is 18 residues long. Trimming stripped 1 base from V and 7 bases from J, with 23 bases between. Here the CDR3 DNA reads TGTGCCAGTAGTATAGGGGCAGAGTGGGGTCACCTGGATAATGAGCAGTTCTTC. Protein: CASSIGAEWGHLDNEQFF.

This clonotype appeared many times. The J gene is TRBJ1-5, the V gene TRBV28, with a weak D call TRBD1 (5 bases). This CDR3 is built from 12 residues. Germline CDR1 reads MDHEN; CDR2 reads SYDVKM. V was shortened by 6 bases and J by 6 bases, with 9 bases between the two germline ends. DNA for the CDR3: TGTGCCAGCAGCTCCGGGGGTCAGCCCCAGCATTTT. It encodes CASSSGGQPQHF. The variable domain in full, with the rest retrieved from reference TRBV28 and TRBJ1-5, is DVKVTQSSRYLVKRTGEKVFLECVQDMDHENMFWYRQDPGLGLRLIYFSYDVKMKEKGDIPEGYSVSREKKERFSLILESASTNQTSMYLCASSSGGQPQHFGDGTRLSIL.

In its sample, this clonotype was seen many times. The CDR3 reads CASSLGGALYGYTF. The CDR3 DNA sequence: TGTGCCAGCAGCTTAGGGGGGGCCCTCTATGGCTACACCTTC. V and J are TRBV7-2 and TRBJ1-2, with D maybe TRBD1 (6 bases). There are 14 residues in the CDR3. The V gene's germline CDR1 is SGHTA and CDR2 FQGNSA. The V gene lost 1 base and the J gene lost 4 bases, with 10 bases spanning the gap.

This clonotype has only a few counts. The chain uses TRBV14 and TRBJ2-1; possible D gene TRBD1, 5 bases. This CDR3 has 14 amino acids. Trimming cost V 4 bases and J 1 base, with 8 bases left between them. Germline loops: CDR1 SGHDN, CDR2 FVKESK. CDR3: CASSLRQSYNEQFF. CDR3 DNA sequence: TGTGCCAGCAGCCTTAGACAGTCCTACAATGAGCAGTTCTTC.

This CDR3 reads CASSRDLDRNYGYTF. CDR3 sequence (DNA): TGTGCCAGCAGCCGTGATTTGGACAGAAACTATGGCTACACCTTC. The chain combines TRBV7-9 with TRBJ1-2, with D tentatively TRBD1 (6 bases). Trimming pared 5 bases from V and 2 bases from J, leaving 15 bases between. Germline assignment: CDR1 SEHNR and CDR2 FQNEAQ (reference sequence). This CDR3 has 15 amino acids.